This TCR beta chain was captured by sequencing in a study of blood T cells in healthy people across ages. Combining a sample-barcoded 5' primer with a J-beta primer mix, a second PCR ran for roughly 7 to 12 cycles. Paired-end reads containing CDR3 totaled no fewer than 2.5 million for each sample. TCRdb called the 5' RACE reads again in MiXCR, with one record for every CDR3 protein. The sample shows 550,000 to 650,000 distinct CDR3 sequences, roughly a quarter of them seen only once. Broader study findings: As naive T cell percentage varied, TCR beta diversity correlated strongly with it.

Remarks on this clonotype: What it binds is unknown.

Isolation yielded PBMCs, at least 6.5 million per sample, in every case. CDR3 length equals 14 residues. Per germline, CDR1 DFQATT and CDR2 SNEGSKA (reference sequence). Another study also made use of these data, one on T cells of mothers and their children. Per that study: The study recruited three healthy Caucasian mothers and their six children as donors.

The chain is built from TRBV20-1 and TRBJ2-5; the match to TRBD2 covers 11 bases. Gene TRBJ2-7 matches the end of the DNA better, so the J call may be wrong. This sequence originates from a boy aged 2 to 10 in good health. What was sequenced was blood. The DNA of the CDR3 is TGCAGTGCTAGCACTAGCGGGAGCTCCTACGAGCAGTACTTC. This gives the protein CSASTSGSSYEQYF.